This TCR beta chain is from a study of T cell responses to AZD1222 COVID-19 vaccine. The overall study: Second doses that came at about 4 or about 12 weeks were put together.

Study results and limitations: The donors showed a predominance of white British ancestry and of females, with possible underestimation of clonal diversity. Only after the peak T cell response were repertoires sampled.

Profiled with immunoSEQ multiplex PCR; TCRdb holds only in-frame clones, not every one. The data hold around 250,000 clones, with roughly 93% observed a single time. Concerning this clone: Its specificity is unknown.

The V end lost 0 bases, the J end lost 1 base, and 7 bases lay between the germline ends. The V gene's germline CDR1 is LGHNA and CDR2 YSLEER. The CDR3 runs 14 residues. The V call is TRBV4-3, the J call TRBJ2-7; D possibly corresponds to TRBD1 (6 bases). Here the sequenced sample was peripheral blood, taken on day 0 of AZD1222 vaccination. The TCR sequence derives from an adult in good health. The CDR3, as DNA: TGCGCCAGCAGCCAAGACAGGGGTTCCTACGAGCAGTACTTC. Protein product: CASSQDRGSYEQYF.